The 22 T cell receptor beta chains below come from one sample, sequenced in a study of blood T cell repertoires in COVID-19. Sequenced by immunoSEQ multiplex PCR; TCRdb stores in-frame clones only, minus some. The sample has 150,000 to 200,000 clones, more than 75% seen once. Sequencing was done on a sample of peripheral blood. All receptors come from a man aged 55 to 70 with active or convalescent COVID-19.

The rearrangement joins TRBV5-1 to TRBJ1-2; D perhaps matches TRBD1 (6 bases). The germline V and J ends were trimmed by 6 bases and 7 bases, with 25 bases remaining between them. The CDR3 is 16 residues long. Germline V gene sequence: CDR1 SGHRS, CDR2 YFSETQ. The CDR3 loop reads CASTTNQPGVGGGYTF. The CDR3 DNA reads TGCGCCAGCACCACTAATCAGCCAGGGGTAGGCGGTGGCTACACCTTC.

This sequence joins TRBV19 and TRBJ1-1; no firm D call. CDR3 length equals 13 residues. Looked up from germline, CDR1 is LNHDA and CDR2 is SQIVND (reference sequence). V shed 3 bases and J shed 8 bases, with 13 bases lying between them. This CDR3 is CASSIGQAREAFF. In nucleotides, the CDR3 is TGTGCCAGTAGTATTGGGCAGGCCAGGGAAGCTTTCTTT. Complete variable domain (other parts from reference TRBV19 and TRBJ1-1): DGGITQSPKYLFRKEGQNVTLSCEQNLNHDAMYWYRQDPGQGLRLIYYSQIVNDFQKGDIAEGYSVSREKKESFPLTVTSAQKNPTAFYLCASSIGQAREAFFGQGTRLTVV.

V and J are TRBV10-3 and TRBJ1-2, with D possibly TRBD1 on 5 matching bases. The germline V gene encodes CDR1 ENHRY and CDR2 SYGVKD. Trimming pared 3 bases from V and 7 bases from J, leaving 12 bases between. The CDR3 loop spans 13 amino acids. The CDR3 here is CAISERGEGGYTF. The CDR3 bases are TGTGCCATCAGTGAACGAGGGGAGGGTGGCTACACCTTC.

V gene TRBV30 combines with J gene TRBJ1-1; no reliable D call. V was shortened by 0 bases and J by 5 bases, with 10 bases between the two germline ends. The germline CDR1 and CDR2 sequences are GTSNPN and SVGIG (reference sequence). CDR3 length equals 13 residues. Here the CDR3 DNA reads TGTGCCTGGAGTGTACAGTCGGGGACTGAAGCTTTCTTT. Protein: CAWSVQSGTEAFF.

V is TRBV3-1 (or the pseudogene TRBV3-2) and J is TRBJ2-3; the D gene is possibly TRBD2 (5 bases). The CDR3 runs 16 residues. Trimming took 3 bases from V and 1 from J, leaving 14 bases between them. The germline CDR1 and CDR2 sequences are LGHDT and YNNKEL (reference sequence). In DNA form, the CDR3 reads TGTGCCAGCAGCCAGCTCCAGCGGAAGGGCACAGATACGCAGTATTTT. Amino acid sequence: CASSQLQRKGTDTQYF.

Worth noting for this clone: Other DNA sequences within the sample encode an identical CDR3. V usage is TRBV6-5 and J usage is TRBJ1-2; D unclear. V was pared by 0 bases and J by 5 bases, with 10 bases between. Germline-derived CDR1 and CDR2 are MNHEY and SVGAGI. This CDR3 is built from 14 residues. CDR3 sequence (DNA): TGTGCCAGCAGTTACTCTGGTACGGTATATGGCTACACCTTC. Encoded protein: CASSYSGTVYGYTF.

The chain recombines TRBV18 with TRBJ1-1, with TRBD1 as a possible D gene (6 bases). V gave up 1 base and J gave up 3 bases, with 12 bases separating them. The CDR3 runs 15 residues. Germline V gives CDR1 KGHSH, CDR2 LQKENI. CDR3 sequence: CASSPRPHRDTEAFF. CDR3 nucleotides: TGTGCCAGCTCACCACGTCCCCACAGGGACACTGAAGCTTTCTTT. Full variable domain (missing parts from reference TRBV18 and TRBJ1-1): NAGVMQNPRHLVRRRGQEARLRCSPMKGHSHVYWYRQLPEEGLKFMVYLQKENIIDESGMPKERFSAEFPKEGPSILRIQQVVRGDSAAYFCASSPRPHRDTEAFFGQGTRLTVV.

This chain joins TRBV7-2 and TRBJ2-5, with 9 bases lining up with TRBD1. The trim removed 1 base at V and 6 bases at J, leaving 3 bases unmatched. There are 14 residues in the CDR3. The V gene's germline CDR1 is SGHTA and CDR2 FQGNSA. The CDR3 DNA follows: TGTGCCAGCAGCTTAGGGACAGGGGCAAAGACCCAGTACTTC. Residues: CASSLGTGAKTQYF.

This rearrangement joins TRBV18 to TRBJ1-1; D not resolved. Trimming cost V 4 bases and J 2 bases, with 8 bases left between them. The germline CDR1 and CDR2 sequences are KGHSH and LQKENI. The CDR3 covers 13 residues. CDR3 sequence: CASSLSENTEAFF. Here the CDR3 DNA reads TGTGCCAGCTCACTCTCAGAAAACACTGAAGCTTTCTTT.

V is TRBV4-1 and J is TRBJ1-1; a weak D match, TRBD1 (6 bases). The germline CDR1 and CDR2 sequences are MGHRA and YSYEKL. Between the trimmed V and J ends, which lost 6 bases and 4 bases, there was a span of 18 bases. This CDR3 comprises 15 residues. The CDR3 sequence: CASRLLQGAPTEAFF. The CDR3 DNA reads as TGCGCCAGCAGACTATTACAGGGTGCCCCCACTGAAGCTTTCTTT.

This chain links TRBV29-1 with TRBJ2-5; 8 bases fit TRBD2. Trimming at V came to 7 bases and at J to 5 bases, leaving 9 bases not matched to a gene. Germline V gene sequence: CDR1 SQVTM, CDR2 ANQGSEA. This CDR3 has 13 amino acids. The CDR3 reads CSAERGGEETQYF. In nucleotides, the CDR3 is TGCAGCGCCGAACGGGGGGGAGAGGAGACCCAGTACTTC. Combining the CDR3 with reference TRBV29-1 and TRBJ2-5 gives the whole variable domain SAVISQKPSRDICQRGTSLTIQCQVDSQVTMMFWYRQQPGQSLTLIATANQGSEATYESGFVIDKFPISRPNLTFSTLTVSNMSPEDSSIYLCSAERGGEETQYFGPGTRLLVL.

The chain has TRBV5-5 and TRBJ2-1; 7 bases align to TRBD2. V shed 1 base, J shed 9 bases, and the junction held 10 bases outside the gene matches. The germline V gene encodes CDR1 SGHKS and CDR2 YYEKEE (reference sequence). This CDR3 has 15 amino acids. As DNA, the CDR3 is TGTGCCAGCAGCTTGCTTATGACTAGCATAACTGAGCAGTTCTTC. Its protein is CASSLLMTSITEQFF.

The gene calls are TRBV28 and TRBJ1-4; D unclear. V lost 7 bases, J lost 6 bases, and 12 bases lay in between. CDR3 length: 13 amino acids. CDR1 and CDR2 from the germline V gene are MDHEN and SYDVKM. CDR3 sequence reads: CASTYSGYEKLFF. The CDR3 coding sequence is TGTGCCAGCACTTATTCGGGGTATGAAAAACTGTTTTTT.

CDR3 region: CASSPQLALAKNIQYF. CDR3 in DNA: TGTGCCAGCTCACCCCAACTAGCCCTAGCCAAAAACATTCAGTACTTC. V gene TRBV18 combines with J gene TRBJ2-4; TRBD2 is a possible D gene (6 bases). Trimming cost V 3 bases and J 0 bases, with 12 bases left between them. The CDR3 runs to 16 residues. Germline V gives CDR1 KGHSH, CDR2 LQKENI.

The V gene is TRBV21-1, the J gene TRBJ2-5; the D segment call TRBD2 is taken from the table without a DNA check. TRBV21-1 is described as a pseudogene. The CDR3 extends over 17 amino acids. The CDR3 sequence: CASPGTSGRIVLETQYF. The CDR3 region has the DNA TGTGCCAGCCCAGGGACTAGCGGGAGGATAGTTTTGGAGACCCAGTACTTC.

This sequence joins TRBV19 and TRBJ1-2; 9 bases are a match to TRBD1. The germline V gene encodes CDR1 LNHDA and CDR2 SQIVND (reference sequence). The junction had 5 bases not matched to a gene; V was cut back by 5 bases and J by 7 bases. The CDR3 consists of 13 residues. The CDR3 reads CASSPRTGAGYTF. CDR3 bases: TGTGCCAGTAGTCCCCGGACAGGGGCTGGCTACACCTTC.

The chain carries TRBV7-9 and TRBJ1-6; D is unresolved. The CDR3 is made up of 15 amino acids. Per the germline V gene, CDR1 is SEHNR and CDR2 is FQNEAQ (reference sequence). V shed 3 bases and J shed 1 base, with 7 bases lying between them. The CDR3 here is CASSLETSYNSPLHF. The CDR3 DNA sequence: TGTGCCAGCAGCTTGGAGACGTCCTATAATTCACCCCTCCACTTT.

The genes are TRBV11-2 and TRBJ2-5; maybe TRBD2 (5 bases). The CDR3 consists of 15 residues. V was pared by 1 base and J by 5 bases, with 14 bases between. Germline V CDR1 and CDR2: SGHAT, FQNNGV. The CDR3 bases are TGTGCCAGCAGCTTAGGACCGGCGGAGCGGGAGACCCAGTACTTC. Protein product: CASSLGPAERETQYF.

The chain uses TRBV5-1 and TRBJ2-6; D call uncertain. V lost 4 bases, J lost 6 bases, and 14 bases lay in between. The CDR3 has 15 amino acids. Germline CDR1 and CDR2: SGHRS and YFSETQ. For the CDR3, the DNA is TGCGCCAGCAGCGGCCCCGATGGTTCGGCCAACGTCCTGACTTTC. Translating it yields CASSGPDGSANVLTF.

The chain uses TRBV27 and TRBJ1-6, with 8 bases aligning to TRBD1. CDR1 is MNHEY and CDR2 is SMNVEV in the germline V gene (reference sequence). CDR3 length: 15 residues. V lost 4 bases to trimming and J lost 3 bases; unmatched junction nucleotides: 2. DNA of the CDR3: TGTGCCAGCAGTTGGGGACAGGACTATAATTCACCCCTCCACTTT. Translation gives CASSWGQDYNSPLHF.

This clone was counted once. CDR3 protein: CASSHRTEETQYF. DNA of the CDR3: TGTGCCAGCAGCCACCGAACAGAAGAGACCCAGTACTTC. The V and J genes are TRBV6-5 and TRBJ2-5; D gene unclear. The V gene lost 6 bases and the J gene lost 3 bases, with 11 bases spanning the gap. This CDR3 has 13 residues. Germline CDR1 MNHEY, CDR2 SVGAGI.

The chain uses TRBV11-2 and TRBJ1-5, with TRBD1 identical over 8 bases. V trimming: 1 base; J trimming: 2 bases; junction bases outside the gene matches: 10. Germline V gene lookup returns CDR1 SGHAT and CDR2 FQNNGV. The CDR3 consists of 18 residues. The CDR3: CASSLAALRGRGNQPQHF. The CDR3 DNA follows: TGTGCCAGCAGCTTAGCCGCTCTCAGGGGGCGAGGCAATCAGCCCCAGCATTTT.